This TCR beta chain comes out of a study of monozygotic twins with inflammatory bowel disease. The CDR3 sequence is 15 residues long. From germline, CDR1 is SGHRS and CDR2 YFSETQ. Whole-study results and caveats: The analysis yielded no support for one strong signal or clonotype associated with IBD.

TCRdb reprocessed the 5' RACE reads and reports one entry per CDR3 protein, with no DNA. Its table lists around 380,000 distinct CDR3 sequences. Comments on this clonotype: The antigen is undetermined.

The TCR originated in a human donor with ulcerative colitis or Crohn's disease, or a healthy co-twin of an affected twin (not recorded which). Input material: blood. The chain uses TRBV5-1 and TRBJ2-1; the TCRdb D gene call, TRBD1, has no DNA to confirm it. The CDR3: CASSLDGTVYNEQFF.